These 32 T cell receptor beta chains came from one sample sequenced in a study of blood T cells in healthy people across ages. Primers used in a second PCR of roughly 6 to 12 cycles were a sample-barcoded 5' primer and a J-beta primer mix. TCRdb fed the 5' RACE reads into MiXCR, producing one record per CDR3 protein. The data show about 780,000 distinct CDR3 sequences, 46% seen once. Material for sequencing was blood. The receptors were sampled from an elderly man in good health.

With regard to this clonotype: It may be a read error: a sequence one base away is much more abundant. This chain joins TRBV24-1 and TRBJ2-4, with D tentatively TRBD2 (6 bases). Germline V gene lookup returns CDR1 KGHDR and CDR2 SFDVKD. CDR3 length: 16 residues. The CDR3 spells CATSDSVAENKNTQYF. The DNA of the CDR3 is TGTGCCACCAGTGATTCCGTAGCGGAGAACAAAAACACTCAGTACTTC.

V gene TRBV30 combines with J gene TRBJ2-5, with 9 nucleotides matching TRBD1. The CDR3 is made up of 14 amino acids. Germline V lookup: CDR1 GTSNPN, CDR2 SVGIG (reference sequence). V shed 6 bases, J shed 13 bases, and the junction held 18 bases outside the gene matches. DNA for the CDR3: TGTGCCTGCATCAGGGACAGGGATTCCTACGAGCGGTACTTC. Amino acids: CACIRDRDSYERYF.

This clonotype showed up just a few times. V and J are TRBV30 and TRBJ1-6; D gene ambiguous. The ends were cut back, 4 bases at V and 7 bases at J, with 8 bases in the middle. Germline lookup yields CDR1 GTSNPN and CDR2 SVGIG (reference sequence). The CDR3 loop spans 12 amino acids. Here the CDR3 DNA reads TGTGCCTGGACTAATGGAAATTCACCCCTCCACTTT. It is translated as CAWTNGNSPLHF.

The V gene is TRBV7-2, the J gene TRBJ2-7, with 7 bases aligning to TRBD1. CDR1 and CDR2 from the germline V gene are SGHTA and FQGNSA. V lost 4 bases and J lost 7; bases outside the gene matches: 10. CDR3 size: 14 residues. The CDR3 DNA follows: TGTGCCAGCAGCTCGACAGGGATGCACAATGAGCAGTACTTC. Encoded protein: CASSSTGMHNEQYF.

The V and J genes are TRBV5-1 and TRBJ2-7, with D unresolved. Germline values: CDR1 SGHRS, CDR2 YFSETQ. The V end was cut by 5 bases, the J end by 1 base, with 10 bases between. CDR3 length equals 13 residues. CDR3 sequence: CASSSQQSYEQYF. The CDR3 DNA is TGCGCCAGCAGTTCACAGCAGTCCTACGAGCAGTACTTC.

This clonotype turned up a few times. A single base separates this from a much larger clone, so it may be a read error. V and J are TRBV20-1 and TRBJ2-1; TRBD2 aligns across 14 bases. The J call may not be correct, given that the DNA end is closer to TRBJ2-7. CDR1 is DFQATT and CDR2 is SNEGSKA in the germline V gene (reference sequence). The CDR3 runs 17 residues. The CDR3 is CSAQTSGRAGPYNEQYF. CDR3 DNA sequence: TGCAGTGCCCAGACTAGCGGGAGGGCCGGACCCTACAATGAGCAGTACTTC.

J is TRBJ2-1 and V is TRBV20-1; D is perhaps TRBD2 (6 bases). Looked up from germline, CDR1 is DFQATT and CDR2 is SNEGSKA (reference sequence). Trimming shortened V by 4 bases and J by 3 bases, and 19 bases separated the two germline ends. The CDR3 has 16 residues. The CDR3 DNA sequence: TGCAGTGCTACGAGCGGGTCGTCCGGTAACTACAATGAGCAGTTCTTC. This encodes CSATSGSSGNYNEQFF.

J is TRBJ2-1 and V is TRBV7-9, with 10 positions matching TRBD2. The trim removed 2 bases at V and 2 bases at J, leaving 3 bases unmatched. This CDR3 has 16 residues. Germline CDR1 reads SEHNR; CDR2 reads FQNEAQ (reference sequence). CDR3 loop: CASSLPLAGAYNEQFF. DNA of the CDR3: TGTGCCAGCAGCTTACCCCTAGCGGGGGCCTACAATGAGCAGTTCTTC.

This chain joins TRBV28 and TRBJ2-5; unclear D gene. Germline lookup yields CDR1 MDHEN and CDR2 SYDVKM. Deletions cut 3 bases from V and 7 bases from J, with 15 bases between. The CDR3 is 14 residues long. CDR3 nucleotides: TGTGCCAGCAGTTTTGGTTCGCCTGAAGGGACCCAGTACTTC. Protein product: CASSFGSPEGTQYF.

This clonotype turned up a few times. The chain recombines TRBV2 with TRBJ1-2; D uncertain. Trimming pared 2 bases from V and 4 bases from J, leaving 5 bases between. Germline CDR1 SNHLY, CDR2 FYNNEI. The CDR3 runs to 12 residues. The CDR3 loop is CASSERVYGYTF. CDR3 coding DNA: TGTGCCAGCAGTGAAAGGGTCTATGGCTACACCTTC.

This sequence joins TRBV6-5 and TRBJ2-5; D gene ambiguous. CDR3 length equals 16 residues. V lost 0 bases and J 2 bases, leaving 13 bases between the germline ends. Germline-derived CDR1 and CDR2 are MNHEY and SVGAGI. The chain's CDR3 is CASSYSVAGSQETQYF. CDR3 coding DNA: TGTGCCAGCAGTTACTCAGTCGCTGGATCTCAAGAGACCCAGTACTTC.

The J gene is TRBJ2-5, the V gene TRBV4-1; D not certain. The J call is uncertain, as TRBJ2-4 better fits the DNA end. The CDR3 runs 17 residues. CDR1 is MGHRA, CDR2 YSYEKL, per germline. The CDR3 coding sequence is TGCGCCAGCAGCCAAGTCGGCGTTGTCGGCAATACGGACATTCAGTACTTC. Residues: CASSQVGVVGNTDIQYF.

J is TRBJ2-3 and V is TRBV7-2; TRBD2 agrees at 7 bases. The CDR3 is made up of 17 amino acids. V was clipped by 0 bases and J by 0 bases; unmatched bases: 6. CDR1 and CDR2 from the germline V gene are SGHTA and FQGNSA. In nucleotides, the CDR3 is TGTGCCAGCAGCTTAGCAGCCAGCGGGACTAGCACAGATACGCAGTATTTT. Protein sequence: CASSLAASGTSTDTQYF.

The rearrangement joins TRBV20-1 to TRBJ2-1; D ambiguous. CDR1 is DFQATT and CDR2 is SNEGSKA in the germline V gene (reference sequence). The V end was cut by 2 bases, the J end by 8 bases, with 10 bases between. The CDR3 length is 12 residues. The CDR3 sequence: CSARSSYDEQFF. The CDR3 DNA sequence: TGCAGTGCTAGATCATCTTACGATGAGCAGTTCTTC.

The chain has TRBV14 and TRBJ2-5, with 9 bases fitting TRBD2. CDR1 is SGHDN and CDR2 is FVKESK in the germline V gene. The CDR3 totals 17 residues. V dropped 0 bases and J dropped 1; count of bases not matched to a gene: 6. The CDR3 reads CASSQDLSGRFQETQYF. CDR3 nucleotides: TGTGCCAGCAGCCAAGACCTTAGCGGGAGATTCCAAGAGACCCAGTACTTC.

The sample holds a few counts of this clonotype. The V and J genes are TRBV4-2 and TRBJ2-1; tentatively, D is TRBD2 (6 bases). From germline, CDR1 is LGHNA and CDR2 YNFKEQ. V was cut by 4 bases and J by 7 bases, with 20 bases left in between. CDR3 size: 16 residues. CDR3 sequence: CASSPSVGGDWNEQFF. Here the CDR3 DNA reads TGTGCCAGCAGCCCTAGCGTGGGAGGAGATTGGAATGAGCAGTTCTTC.

This chain's CDR3 is CSVVGAGWAQYF. The CDR3 DNA reads TGCAGCGTTGTTGGGGCCGGTTGGGCCCAGTACTTC. The rearrangement joins TRBV29-1 to TRBJ2-5; the D gene is possibly TRBD1 (5 bases). The CDR3 has 12 residues. The germline V gene has CDR1 SQVTM and CDR2 ANQGSEA. V lost 4 bases and J 9 bases, leaving 15 bases between the germline ends.

This clonotype was detected a few times. V usage is TRBV29-1 and J usage is TRBJ2-3, with TRBD2 matching 7 bases. Trimming at V came to 6 bases and at J to 4 bases, leaving 13 bases not matched to a gene. This CDR3 region has 15 residues. Germline V gene lookup returns CDR1 SQVTM and CDR2 ANQGSEA. Here the CDR3 reads CSVRGVGGLADTQYF. The DNA for the CDR3 is TGCAGCGTCCGAGGGGTGGGAGGGTTGGCAGATACGCAGTATTTT.

This clonotype was recorded a few times. The chain employs TRBV4-2 and TRBJ1-1, with 9 bases lining up with TRBD1. Germline V gives CDR1 LGHNA, CDR2 YNFKEQ. The CDR3 contains 15 residues. V was pared by 4 bases and J by 1 base, with 4 bases of the junction left unmatched. In nucleotides, the CDR3 is TGTGCCAGCAGCCCGGGACAGGGACCGAACACTGAAGCTTTCTTT. Residues: CASSPGQGPNTEAFF.

This chain joins TRBV4-3 and TRBJ2-1, with 9 bases matching TRBD2. CDR3 length: 16 residues. Germline V gives CDR1 LGHNA, CDR2 YSLEER. The V gene end was trimmed by 5 bases and the J gene end by 4 bases; junction bases not matched to a gene: 9. CDR3 region: CASSYYSGRSYNEQFF. The CDR3 DNA reads TGCGCCAGCAGCTATTATAGCGGGAGAAGTTACAATGAGCAGTTCTTC.

This clonotype was recorded a few times. Just one base apart from a much larger clone, this may be a read error. The gene calls are TRBV5-1 and TRBJ2-5, with 11 bases lining up with TRBD2. This CDR3 contains 16 residues. Germline V lookup: CDR1 SGHRS, CDR2 YFSETQ. J gave up 11 bases and V 0 bases, and 12 bases lay outside the gene matches. CDR3 nucleotides: TGCGCCAGCAGCTTGGCCACTAGCGGGAGCTACAATGAGCAGTACTTC. Translation gives CASSLATSGSYNEQYF.

This clonotype was seen repeatedly, ten times or more. The rearrangement joins TRBV29-1 to TRBJ2-3, with no clear D. The CDR3 contains 15 residues. V was pared by 2 bases and J by 2 bases, with 14 bases between. Looked up from germline, CDR1 is SQVTM and CDR2 is ANQGSEA. CDR3: CSVEPQPIPTDTQYF. In DNA form, the CDR3 reads TGCAGCGTTGAACCTCAGCCGATCCCCACAGATACGCAGTATTTT.

This clonotype has just a few counts. This chain connects TRBV6-5 to TRBJ2-1; 10 nucleotides line up with TRBD2. This CDR3 region has 15 residues. CDR1 and CDR2 from the germline V gene are MNHEY and SVGAGI. With 7 bases clipped from V and 4 bases from J, the junction kept 7 bases outside the gene matches. CDR3: CASNPAGGDYNEQFF. DNA of the CDR3: TGTGCCAGCAACCCAGCGGGAGGGGATTACAATGAGCAGTTCTTC.

This clonotype was observed at least ten times. The J gene is TRBJ2-5, the V gene TRBV7-2; D may be TRBD1 (5 bases). The ends were cut back, 1 base at V and 6 bases at J, with 9 bases in the middle. The CDR3 spans 13 residues. Germline assignment: CDR1 SGHTA and CDR2 FQGNSA. The CDR3: CASSLGGLKTQYF. For the CDR3, the DNA is TGTGCCAGCAGCTTAGGGGGCTTAAAGACCCAGTACTTC.

The V and J genes are TRBV29-1 and TRBJ2-3; the D call may be TRBD1 or TRBD2 (5 bases each). The CDR3 has 13 amino acids. Per the germline V gene, CDR1 is SQVTM and CDR2 is ANQGSEA. CDR3: CSALVGVQDTQYF. The DNA for the CDR3 is TGCAGTGCACTAGTGGGGGTTCAGGATACGCAGTATTTT.

The chain employs TRBV28 and TRBJ2-7; possibly TRBD1 for D (5 bases). Germline V gene lookup returns CDR1 MDHEN and CDR2 SYDVKM. This CDR3 is 13 amino acids long. Trimming stripped 5 bases from V and 6 bases from J, with 14 bases between. The CDR3 region is CASSPHQGPEQYF. CDR3 DNA sequence: TGTGCCAGCAGTCCACACCAGGGCCCCGAGCAGTACTTC.

The rearrangement links TRBV7-2 to TRBJ2-3; possibly TRBD1 for D (5 bases). The CDR3 is 13 residues long. Germline assignment: CDR1 SGHTA and CDR2 FQGNSA. Trimming cost V 5 bases and J 10 bases, with 16 bases left between them. CDR3 protein: CASSPGSFQAQYF. The CDR3 bases are TGTGCCAGCAGCCCAGGGTCTTTTCAGGCGCAGTATTTT.

The chain uses TRBV6-2 or TRBV6-3 and TRBJ2-1; 13 bases match TRBD2. Germline V gene lookup returns CDR1 MNHEY and CDR2 SVGEGT. V shed 4 bases and J 8 bases; nucleotides not matched to a gene: 8. The CDR3 has 16 amino acids. This chain's CDR3 is CASSSRTSGSLYEQFF. The CDR3 coding sequence is TGTGCCAGCAGTTCCCGGACTAGCGGGAGTTTATATGAGCAGTTCTTC.

J is TRBJ1-2 and V is TRBV6-5; no clear D. The CDR3 covers 17 residues. Trimming removed 0 bases at V and 0 bases at J, with 14 bases between. The V gene's germline CDR1 is MNHEY and CDR2 SVGAGI. The CDR3 coding sequence is TGTGCCAGCAGTTACTCTTCGGCGGGGTCCGCTAACTATGGCTACACCTTC. It codes for CASSYSSAGSANYGYTF.

This sequence joins TRBV6-2 or TRBV6-3 and TRBJ2-7; D is ambiguous. The CDR3 is 12 residues long. Per the germline V gene, CDR1 is MNHEY and CDR2 is SVGEGT. Trimming removed 7 bases from V and 2 bases from J, with 9 bases in between. Here the CDR3 reads CASTDSPYEQYF. The CDR3 bases are TGTGCCAGCACTGACTCGCCCTACGAGCAGTACTTC.

V and J are TRBV7-2 and TRBJ2-7; 8 bases match TRBD2. CDR1 and CDR2 (germline): SGHTA, FQGNSA. J gave up 3 bases and V 0 bases, and 4 bases lay outside the gene matches. The CDR3 has 15 residues. CDR3 in amino acids: CASSLAGTRNYEQYF. CDR3 DNA sequence: TGTGCCAGCAGCTTAGCAGGGACTAGGAACTACGAGCAGTACTTC.

In this sample, this clonotype turned up a few times. This chain connects TRBV7-8 to TRBJ2-7; D may correspond to TRBD1 or TRBD2 (5 bases each). Germline assignment: CDR1 SGHVS and CDR2 FQNEAQ. The CDR3 runs 16 residues. Trimming removed 2 bases from V and 0 bases from J, with 14 bases in between. The CDR3 here is CASSLRGTTSSYEQYF. The CDR3 DNA reads as TGTGCCAGCAGCTTAAGAGGGACGACCAGCTCCTACGAGCAGTACTTC.